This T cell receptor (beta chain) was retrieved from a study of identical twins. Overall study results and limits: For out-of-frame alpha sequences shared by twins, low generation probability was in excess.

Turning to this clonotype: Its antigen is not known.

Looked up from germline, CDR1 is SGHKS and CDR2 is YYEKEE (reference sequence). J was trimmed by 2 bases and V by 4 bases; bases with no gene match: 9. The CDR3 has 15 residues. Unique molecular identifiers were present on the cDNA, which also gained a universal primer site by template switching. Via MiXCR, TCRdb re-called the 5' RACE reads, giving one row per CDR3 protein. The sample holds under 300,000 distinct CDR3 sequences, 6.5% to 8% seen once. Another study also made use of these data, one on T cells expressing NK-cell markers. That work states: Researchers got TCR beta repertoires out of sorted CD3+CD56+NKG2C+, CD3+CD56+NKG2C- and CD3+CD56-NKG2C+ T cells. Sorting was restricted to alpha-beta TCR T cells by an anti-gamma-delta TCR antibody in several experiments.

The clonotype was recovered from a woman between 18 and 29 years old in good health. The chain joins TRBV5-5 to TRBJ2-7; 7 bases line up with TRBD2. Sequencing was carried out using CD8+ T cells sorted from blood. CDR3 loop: CASSTAGALTYEQYF. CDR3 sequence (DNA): TGTGCCAGCAGCACCGCGGGAGCACTAACCTACGAGCAGTACTTC. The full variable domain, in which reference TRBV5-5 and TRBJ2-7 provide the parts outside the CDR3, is DAGVTQSPTHLIKTRGQQVTLRCSPISGHKSVSWYQQVLGQGPQFIFQYYEKEERGRGNFPDRFSARQFPNYSSELNVNALLLGDSALYLCASSTAGALTYEQYFGPGTRLTVT.